These 22 T cell receptor beta chains came from one sample sequenced in a study of blood T cell repertoires in COVID-19. Measured with immunoSEQ multiplex PCR; TCRdb has only the in-frame clones, and not every one. The profile covers roughly 250,000 clones, with 70% to 90% appearing a single time and roughly 4% taken by the ten largest. Input material: PBMCs or T cells enriched from blood (not recorded which). The receptors were gathered from a woman aged 25-40 years who had recovered from COVID-19.

The sample holds a few counts of this clone. This CDR3 reads CASGRTSVNYNEQFF. In DNA, the CDR3 is TGCGCCAGCGGCCGGACTAGCGTAAACTACAATGAGCAGTTCTTC. This chain uses TRBV23-1 with TRBJ2-1, with 9 bases identical to TRBD2. TRBV23-1 is an ORF for which the function is uncertain. V shed 8 bases and J 3 bases; nucleotides not matched to a gene: 8. The CDR3 loop spans 15 amino acids.

The V call is TRBV7-6, the J call TRBJ2-7; the D is unclear. The ends were cut back, 3 bases at V and 4 bases at J, with 10 bases in the middle. This CDR3 contains 13 residues. CDR1 is SGHVS, CDR2 FNYEAQ, per germline. In DNA form, the CDR3 reads TGTGCCAGCAGCTTCCACAGCAATTACGAGCAGTACTTC. Encoded protein: CASSFHSNYEQYF.

The V and J genes are TRBV15 and TRBJ1-2; D is uncertain. Germline loops: CDR1 LNHNV, CDR2 YYDKDF (reference sequence). Trimming removed 3 bases at V and 5 bases at J, with 4 bases between. This CDR3 comprises 11 residues. The CDR3, as DNA: TGTGCCACCAGCAGCGTTTATGGCTACACCTTC. Its protein product is CATSSVYGYTF.

The V gene is TRBV28, the J gene TRBJ1-1; the match to TRBD1 covers 8 bases. V trimming: 5 bases; J trimming: 5 bases; junction bases outside the gene matches: 1. Germline CDR1 and CDR2: MDHEN and SYDVKM. The CDR3 extends over 12 amino acids. CDR3 in DNA: TGTGCCAGCAGTCGACAGGGGACTGAAGCTTTCTTT. As protein: CASSRQGTEAFF.

The chain joins TRBV7-9 to TRBJ1-1; D is unresolved. Germline CDR1 and CDR2: SEHNR and FQNEAQ (reference sequence). The CDR3 extends over 14 amino acids. V dropped 3 bases and J dropped 0 bases, with 8 bases sitting between them. CDR3 sequence: CASSFQTMNTEAFF. The CDR3 DNA follows: TGTGCCAGCAGCTTTCAGACTATGAACACTGAAGCTTTCTTT.

This clone was counted ten times or more. The chain recombines TRBV6-4 with TRBJ2-1; TRBD2 matches at 9 bases. CDR3 size: 16 residues. V trimming: 2 bases; J trimming: 6 bases; junction bases outside the gene matches: 8. Germline CDR1 MRHNA, CDR2 SNTAGT. The chain's CDR3 is CASSDGVAGDINEQFF. CDR3 DNA: TGTGCCAGCAGTGACGGGGTAGCGGGAGATATCAATGAGCAGTTCTTC.

The chain couples TRBV5-1 to TRBJ2-1; 10 positions match TRBD2. Looked up from germline, CDR1 is SGHRS and CDR2 is YFSETQ. CDR3 length: 16 residues. The V gene end was trimmed by 4 bases and the J gene end by 1 base; junction bases not matched to a gene: 5. As DNA, the CDR3 is TGCGCCAGCAGCGTCCCTAGCGGGGGATCCTACAATGAGCAGTTCTTC. Translated: CASSVPSGGSYNEQFF.

The V and J genes are TRBV5-6 and TRBJ1-2; 7 bases map to TRBD1. CDR1 and CDR2 from the germline V gene are SGHDT and YYEEEE. This CDR3 comprises 16 residues. Trimming at V came to 3 bases and at J to 6 bases, leaving 14 bases not matched to a gene. The CDR3 is CASSSDLGQVLHGYTF. CDR3 nucleotides: TGTGCCAGCAGCTCCGACCTAGGACAGGTTCTGCATGGCTACACCTTC.

J is TRBJ2-2 and V is TRBV5-1; TRBD1 is a possible D gene (6 bases). V was clipped by 4 bases and J by 6 bases, with 13 bases between them. This CDR3 has 14 amino acids. The germline CDR1 and CDR2 sequences are SGHRS and YFSETQ. The DNA of the CDR3 is TGCGCCAGCAGCCCGGACAGAAATGCCGGGGAGCTGTTTTTT. This translates into CASSPDRNAGELFF.

V gene TRBV28 combines with J gene TRBJ1-3; D not resolved. CDR1 is MDHEN and CDR2 is SYDVKM in the germline V gene. V lost 6 bases and J 2 bases, leaving 14 bases between the germline ends. CDR3 size: 15 residues. CDR3 nucleotides: TGTGCCAGCAGCCTATTGAGAGGCCCTGGAAACACCATATATTTT. It specifies CASSLLRGPGNTIYF.

The chain joins TRBV11-2 to TRBJ2-2; D gene unclear. V lost 5 bases, J lost 3 bases, and 10 bases lay in between. This CDR3 is 14 amino acids long. Per the germline V gene, CDR1 is SGHAT and CDR2 is FQNNGV. The CDR3 nucleotides are TGTGCCAGCAGCCCTAAGCCCCACACCGGGGAGCTGTTTTTT. Translation: CASSPKPHTGELFF.

The chain combines TRBV28 with TRBJ1-3; the match to TRBD1 covers 7 bases. This CDR3 has 17 amino acids. Germline V gene lookup returns CDR1 MDHEN and CDR2 SYDVKM. V shed 1 base, J shed 1 base, and the junction held 7 bases outside the gene matches. The CDR3: CASSLFLDRASGNTIYF. In DNA, the CDR3 is TGTGCCAGCAGTTTATTCCTCGACAGGGCATCTGGAAACACCATATATTTT.

V and J are TRBV5-1 and TRBJ2-7, with TRBD2 matching 9 bases. There are 14 residues in the CDR3. The ends lost 3 bases at V and 0 bases at J; junction bases unmatched: 1. Germline CDR1 is SGHRS and CDR2 is YFSETQ. In DNA, the CDR3 is TGCGCCAGCAGCTCTAGCGGGAACTCCTACGAGCAGTACTTC. Translating gives CASSSSGNSYEQYF.

This clone was detected only once. CDR3 amino acids: CASSFAGGDTGELFF. CDR3 bases: TGCGCCAGCAGCTTCGCCGGGGGGGACACCGGGGAGCTGTTTTTT. The V call is TRBV5-1, the J call TRBJ2-2; 8 nucleotides line up with TRBD2. CDR3 length equals 15 residues. Germline-derived CDR1 and CDR2 are SGHRS and YFSETQ. Trimming took 2 bases from V and 3 from J; bases not matched to a gene: 3.

About this clone: The same CDR3 is also encoded by other DNA sequences in this sample. V and J are TRBV6-4 and TRBJ2-3, with D possibly TRBD1 on 6 matching bases. Germline V CDR1 and CDR2: MRHNA, SNTAGT. V lost 0 bases to trimming and J lost 1 base, with 8 bases between them. The CDR3 runs to 15 residues. CDR3 sequence reads: CASSDSSGGTDTQYF. The CDR3 DNA reads TGTGCCAGCAGTGACTCTTCAGGGGGCACAGATACGCAGTATTTT.

J is TRBJ1-3 and V is TRBV29-1; possibly TRBD1 for D (5 bases). Trimming took off 5 bases at V and 1 base at J, with 18 bases between the two ends. The CDR3 spans 16 residues. The germline gives CDR1 SQVTM, CDR2 ANQGSEA. The DNA for the CDR3 is TGCAGCGTTATCACCACTAAGACAGAATCTGGAAACACCATATATTTT. This translates into CSVITTKTESGNTIYF.

V usage is TRBV30 and J usage is TRBJ2-3; no clear D gene. CDR3 length: 12 residues. The V gene's germline CDR1 is GTSNPN and CDR2 SVGIG (reference sequence). The V gene lost 3 bases and the J gene lost 4 bases, with 8 bases spanning the gap. CDR3 protein: CAWSPSADTQYF. The CDR3 coding sequence is TGTGCCTGGAGCCCTAGTGCAGATACGCAGTATTTT.

The V gene is TRBV28, the J gene TRBJ2-7, with D possibly being TRBD1 (6 bases). CDR1 and CDR2 (germline): MDHEN, SYDVKM. The CDR3 is made up of 16 amino acids. V was pared by 3 bases and J by 4 bases, with 19 bases between. This CDR3 reads CASSFLISLGGYEQYF. CDR3 DNA sequence: TGTGCCAGCAGTTTCTTGATTTCCCTAGGGGGTTACGAGCAGTACTTC.

The CDR3 loop reads CASSTSGRDNEQFF. DNA of the CDR3: TGTGCCAGCAGTACAAGCGGGAGGGACAATGAGCAGTTCTTC. The V and J genes are TRBV28 and TRBJ2-1; TRBD2 aligns across 10 bases. This CDR3 has 14 amino acids. V was pared by 5 bases and J by 5 bases, with 3 bases of the junction left unmatched. In germline, CDR1 is MDHEN, CDR2 SYDVKM.

The V gene is TRBV29-1, the J gene TRBJ2-1, with D unresolved. The V gene's germline CDR1 is SQVTM and CDR2 ANQGSEA. The length of the CDR3 is 16 residues. V shed 0 bases and J shed 2 bases, with 14 bases lying between them. This chain's CDR3 is CSVEEFLEHAYNEQFF. In nucleotides, the CDR3 is TGCAGCGTTGAAGAGTTCCTGGAGCACGCCTACAATGAGCAGTTCTTC.

A few counts support this clone. The genes are TRBV9 and TRBJ1-3; 7 nucleotides line up with TRBD1. The germline V gene encodes CDR1 SGDLS and CDR2 YYNGEE. The CDR3 loop spans 15 amino acids. V shed 3 bases and J 0 bases; nucleotides not matched to a gene: 3. The CDR3 region has the DNA TGTGCCAGCAGCGGGACAGGAGGCTCTGGAAACACCATATATTTT. The encoded protein is CASSGTGGSGNTIYF.

V and J are TRBV19 and TRBJ2-4, with 9 bases fitting TRBD2. The V gene's germline CDR1 is LNHDA and CDR2 SQIVND (reference sequence). Germline trimming cut 1 base from V and 7 bases from J; bases unmatched to any gene: 11. The CDR3 contains 17 residues. The CDR3 is CASSIGLAASGMNIQYF. CDR3 DNA: TGTGCCAGTAGTATAGGACTAGCGGCGAGCGGTATGAACATTCAGTACTTC.